What follows describes a single TCR beta chain. Its antigen is unidentified. This entry belongs to a study of cytomegalovirus exposure and HLA in healthy donors. Broader study findings: Sequencing artifact likely explains a cluster of highly shared sequence variants. After further analysis at a later stage, 16,951 TCR beta sequences were associated with HLA alleles at 0.05 false discovery rate.

The V end lost 2 bases, the J end lost 0 bases, and 9 bases lay between the germline ends. Germline-derived CDR1 and CDR2 are MNHEY and SVGAGI. The CDR3 has 15 residues. 13 Jbeta primers and 60 Vbeta primers were used for the PCR. Original data processing: A later analysis tallied about 80 million unique TCR beta chains, about 12 million of them shared. Sequencing was performed with immunoSEQ multiplex PCR; in TCRdb, only in-frame clones are kept and a portion is missing. V and J calls plus clone size are reproduced from that table; the DNA served to infer D and trimming. The table lists 210,000 or so clones, over 70% of them singletons.

Sequences were obtained from PBMCs. The source is a boy between 2 and 10 years old in good health and CMV-seronegative. This sequence joins TRBV6-5 and TRBJ2-3, with a possible D match to TRBD1 (7 bases). Written as DNA, the CDR3 is TGTGCCAGCAGTTACGCGGGACAGAGCACAGATACGCAGTATTTT. This codes for CASSYAGQSTDTQYF.